The 10 T cell receptor beta chains listed next were all sequenced from one sample in a study of vaccination and CD4 T cells after COVID-19. The treatment denotes: approximately 9-day PBMC culture with coronavirus spike peptide pools or control peptides (ViraFEST assay). Cultured CD4+ T-cell DNA underwent Oncomine TCR Beta short-read sequencing. TCRdb passed the PCR reads through MiXCR, listing each CDR3 protein once. The profile shows several thousand distinct CDR3 sequences, around a fifth of them singletons. The antigens these receptors bind are not known. The material sequenced was CD4+ T cells from blood, cultured in vitro, taken after SARS-CoV-2 vaccination. These receptors were obtained from a human donor who had recovered from COVID-19.

This clonotype was seen only a few times. This sequence joins TRBV6-1 and TRBJ1-2; no definite D call. There are 15 residues in the CDR3. V lost 4 bases and J 4 bases, leaving 16 bases between the germline ends. The germline V gene has CDR1 MNHNS and CDR2 SASEGT. This chain's CDR3 is CASSAPSKGGYGYTF. As DNA, the CDR3 is TGTGCCAGCAGTGCCCCGTCGAAGGGCGGCTATGGCTACACCTTC.

Only a few counts were recorded for this clonotype. This CDR3 is CASSRDISYEQYF. The CDR3 nucleotides are TGTGCCAGCAGTAGAGACATCTCTTACGAGCAGTACTTC. J is TRBJ2-7 and V is TRBV6-2 or TRBV6-3; D uncertain. The CDR3 runs 13 residues. Per germline, CDR1 MNHEY and CDR2 SVGEGT. V was trimmed by 5 bases and J by 4 bases, leaving 12 bases between them.

The rearrangement uses TRBV11-3 and TRBJ2-1, with D tentatively TRBD1 (6 bases). Trimming took 6 bases from V and 4 from J, leaving 10 bases between them. Germline values: CDR1 SGHNT, CDR2 YENEEA. CDR3 size: 13 residues. The CDR3 protein is CASRPDSYNEQFF. The CDR3 DNA reads as TGTGCCAGCAGACCGGACAGTTACAATGAGCAGTTCTTC. The complete variable domain, with remaining parts taken from reference TRBV11-3 and TRBJ2-1, reads EAGVVQSPRYKIIEKKQPVAFWCNPISGHNTLYWYLQNLGQGPELLIRYENEEAVDDSQLPKDRFSAERLKGVDSTLKIQPAELGDSAVYLCASRPDSYNEQFFGPGTRLTVL.

By sample share, this clonotype is medium-sized. The chain has TRBV7-3 and TRBJ2-5; D gene ambiguous. CDR1 is SGHTA, CDR2 FQGTGA, per germline. This CDR3 is 14 amino acids long. Trimming shortened V by 6 bases and J by 4 bases, and 15 bases separated the two germline ends. CDR3 in amino acids: CASSSRGYGETQYF. The CDR3 DNA reads TGTGCCAGCAGTTCAAGAGGTTATGGAGAGACCCAGTACTTC.

V gene TRBV6-1 combines with J gene TRBJ2-2; the D gene is possibly TRBD1 (5 bases). The V and J ends lost 5 bases and 4 bases respectively, with 14 bases between them. The germline gives CDR1 MNHNS, CDR2 SASEGT. CDR3 length: 15 amino acids. CDR3 DNA: TGTGCCAGCAGTCCACAGACAGCAGGCACCGGGGAGCTGTTTTTT. Residues: CASSPQTAGTGELFF.

This chain joins TRBV6-1 and TRBJ2-1; TRBD2 aligns across 13 bases. V was pared by 7 bases and J by 0 bases, with 12 bases of the junction left unmatched. The CDR3 has 19 amino acids. CDR1 and CDR2 (germline): MNHNS, SASEGT. The CDR3 spells CASTEGLAGWRGSYNEQFF. The CDR3 DNA sequence: TGTGCCAGCACCGAGGGACTAGCGGGGTGGAGGGGCTCCTACAATGAGCAGTTCTTC.

This clonotype occurred a few times. The rearrangement uses TRBV4-3 and TRBJ2-1; tentative D call: TRBD1 (7 bases). This CDR3 contains 15 residues. The V and J ends lost 1 base and 3 bases respectively, with 10 bases between them. Germline V gene data show CDR1 as LGHNA and CDR2 as YSLEER. In DNA, the CDR3 is TGCGCCAGCAGCCAAGTGCGGGACAGCTACAATGAGCAGTTCTTC. Amino acid sequence: CASSQVRDSYNEQFF.

This clonotype came up a few times. The chain combines TRBV2 with TRBJ2-3; the match to TRBD2 covers 8 bases. Trimming at V came to 7 bases and at J to 8 bases, leaving 8 bases not matched to a gene. The V gene's germline CDR1 is SNHLY and CDR2 FYNNEI. The CDR3 is 13 amino acids. This CDR3 is CASMAGGRSTQYF. The CDR3 nucleotides read TGTGCCAGCATGGCGGGGGGAAGAAGTACGCAGTATTTT.

The rearrangement links TRBV5-6 to TRBJ2-7, with D possibly being TRBD2 (6 bases). In germline, CDR1 is SGHDT, CDR2 YYEEEE. V lost 4 bases to trimming and J lost 2 bases, with 10 bases between them. This CDR3 spans 13 amino acids. CDR3 in DNA: TGTGCCAGCAGCCCCGGGGGTCCCTACGAGCAGTACTTC. This gives the protein CASSPGGPYEQYF.

This clonotype was observed once. The V and J genes are TRBV18 and TRBJ1-2; D unresolved. Between the trimmed V and J ends, which lost 1 base and 3 bases, there was a span of 9 bases. This CDR3 has 14 amino acids. Germline V gene data show CDR1 as KGHSH and CDR2 as LQKENI. The CDR3 DNA is TGTGCCAGCTCACCACTGCCCGACCACTATGGCTACACCTTC. Its translation: CASSPLPDHYGYTF.